This T cell receptor (beta chain) is drawn from a study of post-analysis software for immune sequencing data (dated by TCRdb to 2014 to 2015). For the wider study: Disease courses on record covered relapsing-remitting, secondary progressive and progressive-relapsing multiple sclerosis, though some patients had no subtype annotation. The multiple sclerosis patient repertoires were compared with more than 9 previously published healthy control repertoires from donors aged about 6 to 28 years. A subset of samples was prepared in parallel using single-end sample barcoding, then pooled and co-amplified after Illumina adapter ligation.

The full study reports these points: Significantly higher frequencies in patients than in controls were found for several TRBV segments, including TRBV5-6, TRBV5-1 and TRBV20-1. When samples were clustered directly using the F measure, samples prepared in the same batch co-clustered strongly, which prompted a batch-effect correction. The multiple sclerosis patient group was slightly younger than the control group. Normalized Chao1 diversity was significantly lower in multiple sclerosis patients than controls, suggesting substantial peripheral T-cell clonal expansion.

CDR1 and CDR2, looked up from the germline V gene (reference sequence), are SGHKS and YYEKEE. Inclusive of the bounding cysteine and phenylalanine, the CDR3 is 15 residues long. CDR3 DNA only is kept here, 45 bases in frame from base 1. Between the V and J ends, shortened by 0 bases and 2 bases respectively, the junction contains 10 bases. The library relied on PCR. For sequencing, an Illumina HiSeq 2500 was employed. Unique molecular identifiers were incorporated into TCR beta cDNA libraries to reduce PCR and sequencing biases. Approximately 500,000 cDNA molecules were obtained per 1 to 10 million input T cells, so each molecule approximated one T cell. Patient libraries were prepared and sequenced with the same protocol used for the earlier healthy control dataset. Within a given batch, samples were prepared together, multiplexed and sequenced on the same HiSeq lane. Per the original workflow: Raw barcoded reads were processed with MIGEC, and single-read molecular identifier groups were discarded before consensus assembly and CDR3 extraction. VDJtools was used for post-analysis of the clonotype tables, with diversity normalized by down-sampling every dataset to the smallest sample size. To correct batch-related cross-sample contamination, repertoire overlap clustering matched CDR3 amino acid sequences but not nucleotide sequences. TCRdb cleaned the public reads at Q25 with fastp, built clones with MiXCR and kept in-frame beta chains. Every CDR3 protein is listed once, alongside the most common genes and DNA of its rows. These V and J calls derive from TCRdb rather than the authors' analysis. The sample data list 380,000 or so distinct CDR3 sequences, and less than 35% of these were observed just once. The ten top clones hold 10% to 15% of the sample.

This clonotype was detected a few times. The clone's antigen remains unknown. No much larger clone exists at a distance of one base, and base qualities are not known. To demonstrate the VDJtools post-analysis software, TCR beta repertoires were profiled from the peripheral blood of more than ten young patients with multiple sclerosis. Multiple sclerosis patients were children and adolescents aged about 6 to 17 years. The chain joins TRBV5-5 to TRBJ2-3; a weak D assignment points to TRBD2 (5 bases agree). The source of this sequence is a girl aged 10-17 years with multiple sclerosis. Sequenced sample: blood. The nucleotides read TGTGCCAGCAGCTTGGGCGGGCCGGTCACAGATACGCAGTATTTT. Translated, it gives CASSLGGPVTDTQYF.